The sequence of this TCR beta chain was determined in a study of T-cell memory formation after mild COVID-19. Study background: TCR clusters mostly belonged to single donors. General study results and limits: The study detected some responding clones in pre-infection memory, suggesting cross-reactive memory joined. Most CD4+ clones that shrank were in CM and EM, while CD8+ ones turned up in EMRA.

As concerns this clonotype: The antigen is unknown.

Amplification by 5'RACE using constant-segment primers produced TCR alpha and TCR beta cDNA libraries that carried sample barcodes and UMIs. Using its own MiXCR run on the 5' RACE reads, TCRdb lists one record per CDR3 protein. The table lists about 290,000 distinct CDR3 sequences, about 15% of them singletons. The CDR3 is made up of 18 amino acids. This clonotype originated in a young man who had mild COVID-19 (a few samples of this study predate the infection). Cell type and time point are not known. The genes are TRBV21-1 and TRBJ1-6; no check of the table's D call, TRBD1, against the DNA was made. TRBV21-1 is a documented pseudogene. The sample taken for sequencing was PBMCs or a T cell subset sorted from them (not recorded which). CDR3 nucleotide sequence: TGTGCCAGCACACCGGGACAGCTTAATGGGGCCTATAATTCACCCCTCCACTTT. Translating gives CASTPGQLNGAYNSPLHF.